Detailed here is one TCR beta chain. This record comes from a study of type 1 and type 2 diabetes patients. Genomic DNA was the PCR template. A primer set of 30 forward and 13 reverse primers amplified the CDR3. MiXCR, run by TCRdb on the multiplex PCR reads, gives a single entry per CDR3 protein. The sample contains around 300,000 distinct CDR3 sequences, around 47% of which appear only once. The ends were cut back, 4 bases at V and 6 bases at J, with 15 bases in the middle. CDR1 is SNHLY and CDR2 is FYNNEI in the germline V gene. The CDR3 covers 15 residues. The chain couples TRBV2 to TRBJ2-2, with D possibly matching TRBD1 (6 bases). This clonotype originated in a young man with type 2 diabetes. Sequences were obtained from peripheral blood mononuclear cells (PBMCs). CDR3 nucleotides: TGTGCCAGCAGTGCCTGGCAGGGGTACGCCGGGGAGCTGTTTTTT. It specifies CASSAWQGYAGELFF.